This is a list of T cell receptor beta chains from one sample in a study of blood T cell repertoires in COVID-19. Here immunoSEQ multiplex PCR was the method, and the copy in TCRdb shows in-frame clones only, minus some. The table lists tens of thousands of clones, around 86% of them singletons. Input material: peripheral blood. These receptors were collected from a woman aged 70-85 years with active COVID-19. The CDR3 runs from the conserved cysteine through the conserved F or W. Fields, in order: V gene, J gene, CDR3 protein.

TRBV7-7,TRBJ1-6,CASSLAAQGEYNSPLHF
TRBV6-5,TRBJ1-2,CASSHMTGTNYGYTF
TRBV29-1,TRBJ1-2,CSVQGPGYGYTF
TRBV6-4,TRBJ1-2,CASSDPHLDSYGYTF
TRBV27,TRBJ2-1,CASSSLAGRNEQFF
TRBV5-1,TRBJ1-2,CASSQTPMGGGYTF
TRBV28,TRBJ2-7,CASMPHGQGAYEQYF
TRBV7-2,TRBJ2-7,CASSSDWSEQYF
TRBV7-3,TRBJ1-6,CASSLTARGSYNSPLHF
TRBV18,TRBJ2-5,CASSPVTVRETQYF
TRBV11-2,TRBJ1-2,CASSLSQNYGYTF
TRBV7-2,TRBJ2-1,CASSPRVVQHNEQFF
TRBV3-1/TRBV3-2,TRBJ2-1,CASSQVRGRGPGNEQFF
TRBV23-1,TRBJ2-5,CASSWDRGQKETQYF
TRBV7-2,TRBJ2-7,CASKGVAHEQYF
TRBV11-2,TRBJ1-2,CASSFGVGVDGYTF
TRBV18,TRBJ2-1,CASSPPMSSYNEQFF
TRBV18,TRBJ1-5,CASSPGQSNQPQHF
TRBV6-5,TRBJ2-5,CASKVTGLETQYF
TRBV6-5,TRBJ2-5,CASSTYLEGSETQYF
TRBV5-1,TRBJ2-1,CASSILAGQHNEQFF
TRBV5-6,TRBJ1-4,CASSLAGIEKLFF